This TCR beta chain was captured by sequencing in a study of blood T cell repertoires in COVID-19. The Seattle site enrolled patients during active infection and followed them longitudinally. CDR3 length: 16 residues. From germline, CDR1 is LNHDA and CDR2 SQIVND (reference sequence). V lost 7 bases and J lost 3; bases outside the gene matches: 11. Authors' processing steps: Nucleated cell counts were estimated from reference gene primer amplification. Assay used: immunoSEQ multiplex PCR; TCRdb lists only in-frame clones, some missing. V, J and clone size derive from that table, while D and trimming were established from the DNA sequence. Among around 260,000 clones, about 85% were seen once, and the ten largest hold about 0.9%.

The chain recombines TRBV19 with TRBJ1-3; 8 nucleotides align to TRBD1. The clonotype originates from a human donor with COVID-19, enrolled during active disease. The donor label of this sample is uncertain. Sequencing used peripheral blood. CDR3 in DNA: TGTGCCAGTACCAACGGACAGGGCTCGGATGGAAACACCATATATTTT. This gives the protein CASTNGQGSDGNTIYF.